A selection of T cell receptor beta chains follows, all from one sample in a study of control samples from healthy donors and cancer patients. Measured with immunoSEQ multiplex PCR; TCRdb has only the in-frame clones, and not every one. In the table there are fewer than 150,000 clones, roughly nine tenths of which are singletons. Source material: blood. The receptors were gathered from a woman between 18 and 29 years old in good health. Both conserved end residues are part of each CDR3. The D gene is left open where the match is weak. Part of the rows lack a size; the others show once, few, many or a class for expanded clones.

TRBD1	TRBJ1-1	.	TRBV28	TGTGCCAGCACCCCCTCCTCCAGGGGGGACAGGGAAGCTTTCTTT	CASTPSSRGDREAFF
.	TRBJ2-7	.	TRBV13	TGTGCCAGCAGCTTCGGCCGGAACGAGCAGTACTTC	CASSFGRNEQYF
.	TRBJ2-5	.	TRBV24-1	TGTGCCACCAGTGATTTGCAAATCGAGACGGGCCAAGAGACCCAGTACTTC	CATSDLQIETGQETQYF
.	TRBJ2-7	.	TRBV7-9	TGTGCCAGCAGCTTAGTGGGCGTGTCCTCCTACGAGCAGTACTTC	CASSLVGVSSYEQYF
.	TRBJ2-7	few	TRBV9	TGTGCCAGCAGCGCAGCGGACGTGACGATGCAGCAGTACTTC	CASSAADVTMQQYF
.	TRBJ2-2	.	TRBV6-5	TGTGCCAGCAGTTTAGAGGGAGCAGGGGAGCTGTTTTTT	CASSLEGAGELFF
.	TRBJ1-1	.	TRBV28	TGTGCCAGCAGGAACGCAGGGGAGGAAAACACTGAAGCTTTCTTT	CASRNAGEENTEAFF
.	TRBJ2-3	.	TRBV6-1	TGTGCCAGCAGTGAGGTACAACCTAGCACAGATACGCAGTATTTT	CASSEVQPSTDTQYF
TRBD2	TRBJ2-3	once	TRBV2	TGTGCCAGCTCGTTAACTCTAGCGGGGGGGCCTTTGGGAGATACGCAGTATTTT	CASSLTLAGGPLGDTQYF
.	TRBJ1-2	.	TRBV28	TGTGCCAGCACCCCACAGGGTATTCGTTCCTATGGCTACACCTTC	CASTPQGIRSYGYTF
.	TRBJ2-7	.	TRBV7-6	TGTGCCAGCAGCTTAGAGGTTAGCAGGAGCTCCTACGAGCAGTACTTC	CASSLEVSRSSYEQYF
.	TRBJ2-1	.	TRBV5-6	TGTGCCAGCAGCCGAGGCTGGGATGAGCAGTTCTTC	CASSRGWDEQFF
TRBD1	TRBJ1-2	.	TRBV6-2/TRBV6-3	TGTGCCAGCAGTTGGACAGGGGGCTATGGCTACACCTTC	CASSWTGGYGYTF
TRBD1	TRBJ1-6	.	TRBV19	TGTGCCAGTAGTATAGATCCGGACAGGGGTGTGGGATCACCCCTCCACTTT	CASSIDPDRGVGSPLHF
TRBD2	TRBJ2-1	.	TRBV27	TGTGCCGCGGGAGGGGGGGCCCACATGAGCTCCTACAATGAGCAGTTCTTC	CAAGGGAHMSSYNEQFF
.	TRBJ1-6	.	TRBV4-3	TGCGCCAGCAGCCAGGGACTGGCCTTCGGGAATTCACCCCTCCACTTT	CASSQGLAFGNSPLHF
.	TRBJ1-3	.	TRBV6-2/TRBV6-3	TGTGCCAGCAGTTATCGTCAATCACCCTCTGGAAACACCATATATTTT	CASSYRQSPSGNTIYF
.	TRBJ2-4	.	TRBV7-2	TGTGCCAGCAGCTTAGGGTTGTTGGGCCAAAACATTCAGTACTTC	CASSLGLLGQNIQYF
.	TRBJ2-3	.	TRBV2	TGTGCCAGCAGTGCGGGCATACGAGCTGGTGATACGCAGTATTTT	CASSAGIRAGDTQYF
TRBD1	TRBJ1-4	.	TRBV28	TGTGCCAGCAGTCCATTAGGACAGGGGGCCTCTAATGAAAAACTGTTTTTT	CASSPLGQGASNEKLFF
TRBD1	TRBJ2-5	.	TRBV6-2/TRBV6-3	TGTGCCAGCAGTTATGCAAAGACAGGGTCTCAGGAGACCCAGTACTTC	CASSYAKTGSQETQYF
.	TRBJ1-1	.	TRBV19	TGTGCCAGTATCACTACGGGGAGCGGCACTGAAGCTTTCTTT	CASITTGSGTEAFF
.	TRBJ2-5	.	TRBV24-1	TGTGCCACCAGTGATTTGCAAGAAGGTGGGACCCAGTACTTC	CATSDLQEGGTQYF
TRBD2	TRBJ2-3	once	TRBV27	TGTGCCAGCAGTTTATCCCCTAATTTTATGGGGGGGTCCCTTGTAAATACGCAGTATTTT	CASSLSPNFMGGSLVNTQYF
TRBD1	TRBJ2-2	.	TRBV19	TGTGCCAGCCATGGTAGGGGGCATGTCGGGGAGCTGTTTTTT	CASHGRGHVGELFF
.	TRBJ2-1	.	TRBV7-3	TGTGCCAGCAGCTTACTAGGGGGGGACGACGATAAGTTCTTC	CASSLLGGDDDKFF
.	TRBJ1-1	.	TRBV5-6	TGTGCCAGGCGGGGGGCGGCGAACACTGAAGCTTTCTTT	CARRGAANTEAFF
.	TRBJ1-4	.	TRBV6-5	TGTGCCAGCAGTTACGAGACAGGCCCTACTAATGAAAAACTGTTTTTT	CASSYETGPTNEKLFF
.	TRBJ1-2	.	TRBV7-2	TGTGCCAGCAGCTTAAGGGCAGGACTAGGTGGCTACACCTTC	CASSLRAGLGGYTF
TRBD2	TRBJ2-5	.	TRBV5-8	TGTGCCAGCAGCTTGGGGCTAGCGGGGCAAGAGACCCAGTACTTC	CASSLGLAGQETQYF
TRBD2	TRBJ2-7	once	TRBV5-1	TGCGCCAGCAGACTAGCGGCGTTCTACGAGCAGTACTTC	CASRLAAFYEQYF
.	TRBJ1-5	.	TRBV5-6	TGTGCCAGCAGCTTGGCGGGGCTCAATCAGCCCCAGCATTTT	CASSLAGLNQPQHF
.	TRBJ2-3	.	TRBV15	TGTGCCACCAGCAGAGATGTAGATACGCAGTATTTT	CATSRDVDTQYF
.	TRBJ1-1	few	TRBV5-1	TGCGCCAGCAGCTTGCAGATAAACACTGAAGCTTTCTTT	CASSLQINTEAFF
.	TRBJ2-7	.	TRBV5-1	TGCGCCAGCAGCTTGGGTCGCGGAATTTTGTACGAGCAGTACTTC	CASSLGRGILYEQYF
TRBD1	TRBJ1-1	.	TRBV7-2	TGTGCCAGCAGCTTGAACAGGGGGCTAAACACTGAAGCTTTCTTT	CASSLNRGLNTEAFF
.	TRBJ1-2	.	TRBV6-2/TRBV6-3	TGTGCCAGCAGTTATTGGGACCCCAAAGCTAACTATGGCTACACCTTC	CASSYWDPKANYGYTF
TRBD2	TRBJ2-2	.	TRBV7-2	TGTGCCAGCAGCTTGGGTGGACTAGCGGGAGGGTCCGGGGAGCTGTTTTTT	CASSLGGLAGGSGELFF
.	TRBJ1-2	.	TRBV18	TGTGCCAGCTCACTCAGGGGAGATGGCTACACCTTC	CASSLRGDGYTF